The 18 T cell receptor beta chains listed next were all sequenced from one sample in a study of T cells in Graves' hyperthyroidism and ophthalmopathy. Amplification yielded TCR beta CDR3 regions, with RNA transcripts as the source. First-round RT-PCR targeting the TCR CDR3 was performed with the HTBI primer set. Via MiXCR, TCRdb re-called the multiplex PCR reads, giving one row per CDR3 protein. The sample yields around 300,000 distinct CDR3 sequences, approximately 15% seen once. Sequencing input: blood. The receptors stem from a young woman with Graves' hyperthyroidism.

This chain links TRBV5-5 with TRBJ1-5, with a weak D call TRBD1 (6 bases). Trimming removed 2 bases from V and 7 bases from J, with 16 bases in between. The germline CDR1 and CDR2 sequences are SGHKS and YYEKEE (reference sequence). The CDR3 length is 15 residues. The CDR3 region is CASSFVDSWVQPQHF. DNA of the CDR3: TGTGCCAGCAGCTTCGTGGACAGTTGGGTGCAGCCCCAGCATTTT. The whole variable domain, filled in from reference TRBV5-5 and TRBJ1-5, reads DAGVTQSPTHLIKTRGQQVTLRCSPISGHKSVSWYQQVLGQGPQFIFQYYEKEERGRGNFPDRFSARQFPNYSSELNVNALLLGDSALYLCASSFVDSWVQPQHFGDGTRLSIL.

This chain joins TRBV28 and TRBJ2-3; 7 nucleotides match TRBD2. Trimming removed 3 bases from V and 6 bases from J; junction bases left unmatched: 3. The CDR3 runs 13 residues. Germline CDR1 MDHEN, CDR2 SYDVKM. CDR3 region: CASSFGEGDTQYF. CDR3 sequence (DNA): TGTGCCAGCAGTTTTGGGGAGGGGGATACGCAGTATTTT.

This clonotype was seen many times. The CDR3 here is CASRSPTSRGPRVYEQYF. DNA for the CDR3: TGTGCCAGCAGATCCCCTACTTCAAGAGGCCCGAGAGTATACGAGCAGTACTTC. V is TRBV6-1 and J is TRBJ2-7; D not resolved. Between the trimmed V and J ends, which lost 6 bases and 4 bases, there was a span of 28 bases. The CDR3 totals 18 residues. Germline V gene data show CDR1 as MNHNS and CDR2 as SASEGT.

This clonotype was seen a handful of times. The CDR3 loop is CASSQPTYRDRKNQPQHF. CDR3 sequence (DNA): TGTGCCAGCAGCCAACCTACTTACCGGGACAGAAAAAATCAGCCCCAGCATTTT. The chain couples TRBV28 to TRBJ1-5, with 7 bases aligning to TRBD1. The V gene end was trimmed by 6 bases and the J gene end by 4 bases; junction bases not matched to a gene: 18. Germline V gives CDR1 MDHEN, CDR2 SYDVKM. CDR3 size: 18 residues.

This chain joins TRBV4-1 and TRBJ2-7; D possibly corresponds to TRBD2 (6 bases). This CDR3 has 15 amino acids. Per germline, CDR1 MGHRA and CDR2 YSYEKL. The V end was cut by 4 bases, the J end by 2 bases, with 15 bases between. CDR3 DNA: TGCGCCAGCAGCCCGGCTGCGGGACGCACCTACGAGCAGTACTTC. Translated: CASSPAAGRTYEQYF.

This clonotype was recorded at least ten times. The V and J genes are TRBV5-1 and TRBJ1-2; 7 bases match TRBD1. Germline V CDR1 and CDR2: SGHRS, YFSETQ. J was trimmed by 4 bases and V by 2 bases; bases with no gene match: 2. The CDR3 is made up of 13 amino acids. CDR3 coding DNA: TGCGCCAGCAGCTTCGGGGACAGCTATGGCTACACCTTC. This translates into CASSFGDSYGYTF. Using reference TRBV5-1 and TRBJ1-2 for the parts outside the CDR3, the full variable domain is KAGVTQTPRYLIKTRGQQVTLSCSPISGHRSVSWYQQTPGQGLQFLFEYFSETQRNKGNFPGRFSGRQFSNSRSEMNVSTLELGDSALYLCASSFGDSYGYTFGSGTRLTVV.

The chain links TRBV20-1 to TRBJ2-7; D possibly corresponds to TRBD1 (6 bases). Germline CDR1 is DFQATT and CDR2 is SNEGSKA (reference sequence). This CDR3 is 13 amino acids long. V gave up 3 bases and J gave up 0 bases, with 9 bases separating them. The CDR3 nucleotides read TGCAGTGCTAGGTCGGACAGCTCCTACGAGCAGTACTTC. Translation: CSARSDSSYEQYF.

This clonotype was counted ten times or more. This chain connects TRBV7-2 to TRBJ2-7, with D possibly TRBD2 on 6 matching bases. The CDR3 contains 15 residues. Germline assignment: CDR1 SGHTA and CDR2 FQGNSA. The V and J ends lost 7 bases and 0 bases respectively, with 16 bases between them. Written as DNA, the CDR3 is TGTGCCAGCAACCGACTGGGGGGTTCCTCCTACGAGCAGTACTTC. This translates into CASNRLGGSSYEQYF.

This rearrangement joins TRBV10-1 to TRBJ1-1; TRBD1 is a possible D gene (6 bases). Trimming left V 6 bases short and J 1 base short, with 15 bases between. Germline V gene data show CDR1 as WNHNN and CDR2 as SYGVQD (reference sequence). The CDR3 covers 15 residues. CDR3 in DNA: TGCGCCAGCAGAACTAGGGGGGTTAAGAACACTGAAGCTTTCTTT. Translating it yields CASRTRGVKNTEAFF.

The chain joins TRBV6-6 to TRBJ1-3, with D unclear. CDR3 length: 13 amino acids. V was cut by 2 bases and J by 4 bases, with 6 bases left in between. Germline V CDR1 and CDR2: MNHNY, SVGAGI (reference sequence). The CDR3 loop reads CASSYGLGNTIYF. The CDR3 DNA sequence: TGTGCCAGCAGTTACGGGTTGGGAAACACCATATATTTT.

This clonotype was found many times. This chain connects TRBV6-1 to TRBJ2-2, with 10 bases identical to TRBD2. The germline V gene encodes CDR1 MNHNS and CDR2 SASEGT. Trimming at V came to 6 bases and at J to 4 bases, leaving 11 bases not matched to a gene. The CDR3 loop spans 17 amino acids. This chain's CDR3 is CASSHGLAAHGTGELFF. The CDR3 DNA reads as TGTGCCAGCAGCCACGGACTAGCGGCTCATGGCACCGGGGAGCTGTTTTTT.

This rearrangement joins TRBV7-2 to TRBJ1-4; unclear D gene. CDR1 SGHTA and CDR2 FQGNSA come from the germline V gene. V lost 4 bases to trimming and J lost 7 bases, with 13 bases between them. The CDR3 has 14 residues. Written as DNA, the CDR3 is TGTGCCAGCAGCTCCTACCTCCAGGCTGAAAAACTGTTTTTT. Translating it yields CASSSYLQAEKLFF.

This clonotype was counted once. This may be a read error, as it is one base from a much larger clone. The J gene is TRBJ1-3, the V gene TRBV28, with 9 bases identical to TRBD1. Germline CDR1 reads MDHEN; CDR2 reads SYDVKM. V shed 7 bases and J 8 bases; nucleotides not matched to a gene: 6. The CDR3 totals 13 residues. The CDR3 here is CASKTQGAHTIYF. DNA of the CDR3: TGTGCCAGCAAGACACAGGGGGCTCACACCATATATTTT. The full variable domain, rest sourced from reference TRBV28 and TRBJ1-3, is DVKVTQSSRYLVKRTGEKVFLECVQDMDHENMFWYRQDPGLGLRLIYFSYDVKMKEKGDIPEGYSVSREKKERFSLILESASTNQTSMYLCASKTQGAHTIYFGEGSWLTVV.

The sample holds a few counts of this clonotype. This sequence joins TRBV20-1 and TRBJ2-2; D remains unclear. The V gene lost 3 bases and the J gene lost 1 base, with 6 bases spanning the gap. CDR1 is DFQATT and CDR2 is SNEGSKA in the germline V gene (reference sequence). This CDR3 is built from 13 residues. The CDR3 bases are TGCAGTGCTAGGCGTAAGAACACCGGGGAGCTGTTTTTT. This gives the protein CSARRKNTGELFF.

This clonotype has more than one count but fewer than ten. The chain couples TRBV12-3 or TRBV12-4 to TRBJ2-3; possible D gene TRBD2, 5 bases. CDR3 length: 15 residues. V gave up 8 bases and J gave up 2 bases, with 17 bases separating them. The CDR3 sequence: CASVPNEGLTDTQYF. In DNA form, the CDR3 reads TGTGCCAGCGTTCCGAACGAGGGTCTCACAGATACGCAGTATTTT.

J is TRBJ1-5 and V is TRBV7-6, with D tentatively TRBD1 (5 bases). This CDR3 spans 14 amino acids. Germline-derived CDR1 and CDR2 are SGHVS and FNYEAQ. Trimming cost V 1 base and J 6 bases, with 10 bases left between them. The CDR3 nucleotides are TGTGCCAGCAGCTTAGGTGGGGCGGCTCAGCCCCAGCATTTT. It yields the protein CASSLGGAAQPQHF. Filled out from reference TRBV7-6 and TRBJ1-5, the complete variable domain reads GAGVSQSPRYKVTKRGQDVALRCDPISGHVSLYWYRQALGQGPEFLTYFNYEAQQDKSGLPNDRFSAERPEGSISTLTIQRTEQRDSAMYRCASSLGGAAQPQHFGDGTRLSIL.

The chain has TRBV7-9 and TRBJ1-2, with TRBD1 matching 7 bases. The germline V gene has CDR1 SEHNR and CDR2 FQNEAQ (reference sequence). The CDR3 length is 13 residues. V gave up 3 bases and J gave up 8 bases; unmatched junction bases: 6. CDR3 coding DNA: TGTGCCAGCAGCTTTGGGAGACAGGGCGGCTACACCTTC. The encoded protein is CASSFGRQGGYTF.

Note on this clonotype: Being one base from a much bigger clone, this may be a read error. A read error is likely, as this CDR3 ends without the conserved phenylalanine or tryptophan. The chain carries TRBV28 and TRBJ2-7; possible D gene TRBD1, 5 bases. The CDR3 has 13 residues. The V gene lost 6 bases and the J gene lost 5 bases, with 14 bases spanning the gap. Germline values: CDR1 MDHEN, CDR2 SYDVKM. The CDR3 nucleotides are TGTGCCAGCAGGCAGGGAACTGAGGACGAGCAGTACCTC. This codes for CASRQGTEDEQYL.